Following are 23 T cell receptor beta chains from one sample sequenced in a study of cytomegalovirus exposure and HLA in healthy donors. A multiplex PCR was run with 60 Vbeta primers and 13 Jbeta primers. TCRdb keeps only in-frame clones here, not all; method: immunoSEQ multiplex PCR. The repertoire holds around 92,000 clones, with 65% to 80% as singletons. The sample taken for sequencing was PBMCs. These receptors were obtained from a female donor in good health and CMV-seropositive.

This chain links TRBV6-1 with TRBJ1-2; 11 bases agree with TRBD1. Losses at the gene ends were 6 bases for V and 5 bases for J; bases not matched to a gene: 8. CDR3 length equals 15 residues. Germline assignment: CDR1 MNHNS and CDR2 SASEGT. For the CDR3, the DNA is TGTGCCAGCAGGAAGGGACAGGGGGATGGTTATGGCTACACCTTC. Its protein is CASRKGQGDGYGYTF.

The CDR3 protein is CASIKAAGSGAFF. The CDR3 nucleotides read TGTGCCAGCATCAAGGCCGCGGGCTCTGGAGCTTTCTTT. The chain has TRBV6-5 and TRBJ1-1; D not certain. The CDR3 has 13 amino acids. Germline lookup yields CDR1 MNHEY and CDR2 SVGAGI. Trimming left V 7 bases short and J 10 bases short, with 19 bases between.

The chain carries TRBV4-1 and TRBJ2-1; 11 bases fit TRBD1. J gave up 6 bases and V 4 bases, and 5 bases lay outside the gene matches. Germline assignment: CDR1 MGHRA and CDR2 YSYEKL. The CDR3 length is 15 residues. The CDR3 reads CASSPGQGAGNEQFF. CDR3 coding DNA: TGCGCCAGCAGCCCCGGACAGGGGGCGGGCAATGAGCAGTTCTTC.

The CDR3 sequence: CASSPRTGGTEAFF. CDR3 bases: TGTGCCAGCAGCCCGCGGACAGGGGGGACTGAAGCTTTCTTT. The chain couples TRBV7-9 to TRBJ1-1; 10 bases map to TRBD1. Germline V lookup: CDR1 SEHNR, CDR2 FQNEAQ (reference sequence). With 5 bases clipped from V and 5 bases from J, the junction kept 5 bases outside the gene matches. This CDR3 region has 14 residues.

The chain has TRBV4-3 and TRBJ1-4, with a weak D call TRBD1 (6 bases). The CDR3 consists of 16 residues. V was clipped by 0 bases and J by 4 bases, with 12 bases between them. CDR1 is LGHNA, CDR2 YSLEER, per germline. The CDR3 region is CASSQEGAGHNEKLFF. CDR3 DNA: TGCGCCAGCAGCCAAGAGGGGGCAGGGCATAATGAAAAACTGTTTTTT.

The V gene is TRBV19, the J gene TRBJ1-6, with TRBD1 as a possible D gene (5 bases). Trimming removed 7 bases at V and 7 bases at J, with 14 bases between. Germline CDR1 is LNHDA and CDR2 is SQIVND (reference sequence). This CDR3 is 14 amino acids long. The CDR3 here is CASIGSGENSPLHF. The CDR3 DNA follows: TGTGCCAGTATTGGGTCGGGGGAAAATTCACCCCTCCACTTT.

This chain links TRBV30 with TRBJ2-5; tentatively, D is TRBD1 (5 bases). V gave up 0 bases and J gave up 2 bases, with 16 bases separating them. Germline V gene lookup returns CDR1 GTSNPN and CDR2 SVGIG (reference sequence). The CDR3 runs to 16 residues. The CDR3 protein is CAWSVLPAGKQETQYF. For the CDR3, the DNA is TGTGCCTGGAGTGTACTCCCGGCAGGGAAGCAAGAGACCCAGTACTTC. Full variable domain (rest looked up from reference TRBV30 and TRBJ2-5): SQTIHQWPATLVQPVGSPLSLECTVEGTSNPNLYWYRQAAGRGLQLLFYSVGIGQISSEVPQNLSASRPQDRQFILSSKKLLLSDSGFYLCAWSVLPAGKQETQYFGPGTRLLVL.

This clone has more than one count but fewer than ten. The gene calls are TRBV6-5 and TRBJ2-7, with 7 bases matching TRBD1. Trimming cost V 2 bases and J 2 bases; bases outside gene matches: 6. Germline-derived CDR1 and CDR2 are MNHEY and SVGAGI. The CDR3 is 15 residues long. As DNA, the CDR3 is TGTGCCAGCAGTTACACCGGGACAGTACCCTACGAGCAGTACTTC. Amino acids: CASSYTGTVPYEQYF.

The chain recombines TRBV9 with TRBJ2-1, with a weak D call TRBD2 (7 bases). CDR3 length: 14 amino acids. Trimming removed 4 bases at V and 6 bases at J, with 14 bases between. Looked up from germline, CDR1 is SGDLS and CDR2 is YYNGEE. CDR3 DNA sequence: TGTGCCAGCAGCCTCGGGGGGCGAGGCAATGAGCAGTTCTTC. Translation gives CASSLGGRGNEQFF.

The rearrangement links TRBV28 to TRBJ2-1, with D hard to call. CDR3 size: 14 residues. From germline, CDR1 is MDHEN and CDR2 SYDVKM. With 4 bases removed from V and 5 bases from J, the gap between germline ends came to 12 bases. The CDR3 DNA reads as TGTGCCAGCAGTTACCGTGGCAGTAACAATGAGCAGTTCTTC. Protein: CASSYRGSNNEQFF.

The CDR3 is CAWGPGGNEQFF. For the CDR3, the DNA is TGTGCCTGGGGTCCAGGGGGCAATGAGCAGTTCTTC. The J gene is TRBJ2-1, the V gene TRBV30; 7 bases align to TRBD1. Trimming removed 5 bases from V and 6 bases from J; junction bases left unmatched: 4. Germline CDR1 GTSNPN, CDR2 SVGIG (reference sequence). The CDR3 is made up of 12 amino acids.

V gene TRBV19 combines with J gene TRBJ1-4; 10 positions match TRBD1. The CDR3 spans 15 residues. Germline V gene sequence: CDR1 LNHDA, CDR2 SQIVND (reference sequence). The trim removed 3 bases at V and 7 bases at J, leaving 5 bases unmatched. CDR3 in DNA: TGTGCCAGTAGTATTCCGGGACAGGGGAGTGAAAAACTGTTTTTT. Translated, it gives CASSIPGQGSEKLFF.

The V and J genes are TRBV28 and TRBJ2-1, with TRBD2 matching 10 bases. J gave up 14 bases and V 8 bases, and 21 bases lay outside the gene matches. This CDR3 is built from 16 residues. The germline V gene has CDR1 MDHEN and CDR2 SYDVKM. The CDR3 DNA reads as TGTGCCAGCCTCAGTTGGGAGGATAGCGGGGGGATGAGAGAGTTCTTC. It codes for CASLSWEDSGGMREFF.

The chain has TRBV4-3 and TRBJ1-5; D remains unclear. The CDR3 consists of 15 residues. V was cut by 0 bases and J by 1 base, with 7 bases left in between. CDR1 and CDR2 (germline): LGHNA, YSLEER. The CDR3 DNA is TGCGCCAGCAGCCAAGATATTCTCAGCAATCAGCCCCAGCATTTT. Residues: CASSQDILSNQPQHF.

This clone was counted once. DNA for the CDR3: TGTGCCAGCAGCTTAGCGGCAGGGGTTGAAGCTTTCTTT. It is translated as CASSLAAGVEAFF. This chain links TRBV7-9 with TRBJ1-1; D is possibly TRBD1 (6 bases). Looked up from germline, CDR1 is SEHNR and CDR2 is FQNEAQ (reference sequence). V was shortened by 0 bases and J by 7 bases, with 9 bases between the two germline ends. The CDR3 spans 13 residues.

This clone came up a few times. The rearrangement uses TRBV4-3 and TRBJ1-4; D possibly corresponds to TRBD1 (6 bases). Germline CDR1 reads LGHNA; CDR2 reads YSLEER. This CDR3 spans 14 amino acids. V was clipped by 4 bases and J by 5 bases, with 11 bases between them. The CDR3 DNA sequence: TGCGCCAGCAGCCCCGGGACACAGAATGAAAAACTGTTTTTT. Its protein is CASSPGTQNEKLFF.

The chain carries TRBV19 and TRBJ1-1, with D possibly being TRBD1 (5 bases). This CDR3 has 15 amino acids. CDR1 is LNHDA, CDR2 SQIVND, per germline (reference sequence). The V end lost 3 bases, the J end lost 3 bases, and 14 bases lay between the germline ends. CDR3 bases: TGTGCCAGTAGTATGCAAGGGGCGCGGTACACTGAAGCTTTCTTT. This gives the protein CASSMQGARYTEAFF.

CDR3 region: CAISEGQGDGYTF. The DNA for the CDR3 is TGTGCCATCAGTGAGGGACAGGGAGATGGCTACACCTTC. The chain has TRBV10-3 and TRBJ1-2; TRBD1 aligns across 8 bases. The CDR3 totals 13 residues. Per germline, CDR1 ENHRY and CDR2 SYGVKD. With 2 bases clipped from V and 6 bases from J, the junction kept 2 bases outside the gene matches.

The chain carries TRBV6-5 and TRBJ2-7; perhaps TRBD2 as D (6 bases). Germline CDR1 is MNHEY and CDR2 is SVGAGI. This CDR3 spans 13 amino acids. The germline V and J ends were trimmed by 0 bases and 6 bases, with 9 bases remaining between them. For the CDR3, the DNA is TGTGCCAGCAGTTACTCGTTGGGGGGCGAGCAGTACTTC. Protein sequence: CASSYSLGGEQYF.

The V call is TRBV5-4, the J call TRBJ1-6; 9 bases agree with TRBD1. The CDR3 spans 14 residues. Looked up from germline, CDR1 is SGHNT and CDR2 is YYREEE (reference sequence). J lost 6 bases, V lost 4 bases, and 2 bases had no gene match. This CDR3 reads CASSPDRGNSPLHF. The CDR3 DNA reads as TGTGCCAGCAGCCCGGACAGGGGTAATTCACCCCTCCACTTT.

The genes are TRBV28 and TRBJ1-1; tentatively, D is TRBD1 (5 bases). V was trimmed by 4 bases and J by 1 base, leaving 13 bases between them. Looked up from germline, CDR1 is MDHEN and CDR2 is SYDVKM. There are 15 residues in the CDR3. CDR3 protein: CASSSPPDRNTEAFF. CDR3 in DNA: TGTGCCAGCAGTTCCCCACCCGACAGGAACACTGAAGCTTTCTTT. The variable domain in full, with the rest retrieved from reference TRBV28 and TRBJ1-1, is DVKVTQSSRYLVKRTGEKVFLECVQDMDHENMFWYRQDPGLGLRLIYFSYDVKMKEKGDIPEGYSVSREKKERFSLILESASTNQTSMYLCASSSPPDRNTEAFFGQGTRLTVV.

This chain joins TRBV9 and TRBJ2-3, with a possible D match to TRBD2 (5 bases). Germline CDR1 reads SGDLS; CDR2 reads YYNGEE. The CDR3 runs 15 residues. The V end lost 0 bases, the J end lost 5 bases, and 13 bases lay between the germline ends. The CDR3 sequence: CASSVDGGPGDTQYF. In DNA, the CDR3 is TGTGCCAGCAGCGTAGATGGCGGGCCGGGAGATACGCAGTATTTT. The full variable domain, rest sourced from reference TRBV9 and TRBJ2-3, is DSGVTQTPKHLITATGQRVTLRCSPRSGDLSVYWYQQSLDQGLQFLIQYYNGEERAKGNILERFSAQQFPDLHSELNLSSLELGDSALYFCASSVDGGPGDTQYFGPGTRLTVL.

This clone was seen more than once but under ten times. The chain carries TRBV2 and TRBJ1-4, with 7 bases identical to TRBD1. V dropped 9 bases and J dropped 3; count of bases not matched to a gene: 4. Germline V CDR1 and CDR2: SNHLY, FYNNEI. CDR3 size: 13 residues. The CDR3 DNA follows: TGTGCCAGTACCGGGACAGCTAATGAAAAACTGTTTTTT. Translated: CASTGTANEKLFF. Based on the CDR3 plus reference TRBV2 and TRBJ1-4, the full variable domain is EPEVTQTPSHQVTQMGQEVILRCVPISNHLYFYWYRQILGQKVEFLVSFYNNEISEKSEIFDDQFSVERPDGSNFTLKIRSTKLEDSAMYFCASTGTANEKLFFGSGTQLSVL.